This TCR beta chain was sequenced during a study of blood T cell repertoires in COVID-19. Generated by immunoSEQ multiplex PCR, the TCRdb table keeps only in-frame clones and is missing some. Found here are some 54,000 clones, around 92% of them singletons; the top ten hold 2% to 2.5%. There are 12 residues in the CDR3. Germline values: CDR1 KGHDR, CDR2 SFDVKD. The V and J ends lost 10 bases and 7 bases respectively, with 16 bases between them. Sequencing was carried out using peripheral blood. The rearrangement joins TRBV24-1 to TRBJ2-7; D perhaps matches TRBD2 (5 bases). This TCR derives from a man in his 60s with acute or convalescent COVID-19. CDR3: CATFTGSGEQYF. Written as DNA, the CDR3 is TGTGCCACTTTTACGGGCTCGGGGGAGCAGTACTTC.